The next 32 T cell receptor beta chains were all read from a single sample in a study of cytomegalovirus exposure and HLA in healthy donors. A multiplex PCR was run with 60 Vbeta primers and 13 Jbeta primers. Sequencing was performed with immunoSEQ multiplex PCR; in TCRdb, only in-frame clones are kept and a portion is missing. The sample lists approximately 97,000 clones, 73% seen once, with roughly 3.5% in the top ten. The specimen sequenced was PBMCs. The receptors derive from a man aged 35-49 years in good health and CMV-seronegative.

V and J are TRBV5-1 and TRBJ2-1; tentative D call: TRBD1 (6 bases). Germline V gives CDR1 SGHRS, CDR2 YFSETQ. V was trimmed by 4 bases and J by 2 bases, leaving 10 bases between them. The CDR3 is 14 residues long. As DNA, the CDR3 is TGCGCCAGCAGCAACTCAGGGGCCTACAATGAGCAGTTCTTC. It specifies CASSNSGAYNEQFF.

This chain joins TRBV9 and TRBJ2-3, with 8 bases matching TRBD2. J gave up 5 bases and V 4 bases, and 3 bases lay outside the gene matches. This CDR3 contains 13 residues. Germline CDR1 is SGDLS and CDR2 is YYNGEE. The CDR3 region is CASSLRGGDTQYF. The CDR3 bases are TGTGCCAGCAGCCTACGGGGGGGAGATACGCAGTATTTT. Full variable domain (remainder filled in from reference TRBV9 and TRBJ2-3): DSGVTQTPKHLITATGQRVTLRCSPRSGDLSVYWYQQSLDQGLQFLIQYYNGEERAKGNILERFSAQQFPDLHSELNLSSLELGDSALYFCASSLRGGDTQYFGPGTRLTVL.

The chain couples TRBV10-3 to TRBJ1-5, with D perhaps matching TRBD1 (6 bases). Per the germline V gene, CDR1 is ENHRY and CDR2 is SYGVKD. Trimming stripped 3 bases from V and 0 bases from J, with 18 bases between. The length of the CDR3 is 18 residues. CDR3 nucleotide sequence: TGTGCCATCAGTGAAGCGGATACGGGACAACTTAGCAATCAGCCCCAGCATTTT. Translated, it gives CAISEADTGQLSNQPQHF.

The chain has TRBV6-1 and TRBJ1-2; 10 nucleotides agree with TRBD1. V trimming: 6 bases; J trimming: 6 bases; junction bases outside the gene matches: 4. Per germline, CDR1 MNHNS and CDR2 SASEGT. The CDR3 runs 13 residues. The CDR3 is CASRLDRGDGYTF. As DNA, the CDR3 is TGTGCCAGCAGGCTGGACAGGGGGGATGGCTACACCTTC.

The chain is built from TRBV5-1 and TRBJ2-3; no clear D. Germline V CDR1 and CDR2: SGHRS, YFSETQ. This CDR3 region has 15 residues. V shed 2 bases and J shed 6 bases, with 16 bases lying between them. This CDR3 reads CASSFLGPHGDTQYF. The CDR3 region has the DNA TGCGCCAGCAGCTTCTTAGGCCCGCACGGGGATACGCAGTATTTT. The complete variable domain, with remaining parts taken from reference TRBV5-1 and TRBJ2-3, reads KAGVTQTPRYLIKTRGQQVTLSCSPISGHRSVSWYQQTPGQGLQFLFEYFSETQRNKGNFPGRFSGRQFSNSRSEMNVSTLELGDSALYLCASSFLGPHGDTQYFGPGTRLTVL.

The chain has TRBV4-2 and TRBJ2-5; maybe TRBD2 (6 bases). Per germline, CDR1 LGHNA and CDR2 YNFKEQ. Trimming cost V 0 bases and J 5 bases, with 13 bases left between them. The length of the CDR3 is 15 residues. The CDR3 bases are TGTGCCAGCAGCCAAGAGGGAGGCGGCGGTGAGACCCAGTACTTC. Encoded protein: CASSQEGGGGETQYF.

The chain has TRBV6-1 and TRBJ2-7, with 10 bases aligning to TRBD1. Losses at the gene ends were 4 bases for V and 2 bases for J; bases not matched to a gene: 5. The CDR3 contains 15 residues. Per the germline V gene, CDR1 is MNHNS and CDR2 is SASEGT. CDR3 sequence reads: CASSGRDRGTYEQYF. The CDR3 DNA is TGTGCCAGCAGTGGCCGGGACAGGGGTACCTACGAGCAGTACTTC.

This chain joins TRBV28 and TRBJ2-7; 7 nucleotides line up with TRBD2. The junction had 13 bases not matched to a gene; V was cut back by 7 bases and J by 4 bases. Germline-derived CDR1 and CDR2 are MDHEN and SYDVKM. The CDR3 length is 15 residues. The CDR3 sequence: CASIAVGGREYEQYF. Here the CDR3 DNA reads TGTGCCAGCATCGCAGTGGGGGGGAGGGAATACGAGCAGTACTTC.

V usage is TRBV11-3 and J usage is TRBJ1-1, with D possibly matching TRBD1 (5 bases). V lost 3 bases, J lost 3 bases, and 11 bases lay in between. This CDR3 has 14 residues. Germline V gene sequence: CDR1 SGHNT, CDR2 YENEEA. The DNA of the CDR3 is TGTGCCAGCAGCTTTCGGGGGAGGGACACTGAAGCTTTCTTT. This codes for CASSFRGRDTEAFF. The full variable domain, rest sourced from reference TRBV11-3 and TRBJ1-1, is EAGVVQSPRYKIIEKKQPVAFWCNPISGHNTLYWYLQNLGQGPELLIRYENEEAVDDSQLPKDRFSAERLKGVDSTLKIQPAELGDSAVYLCASSFRGRDTEAFFGQGTRLTVV.

This chain joins TRBV7-9 and TRBJ2-1; 9 bases are shared with TRBD2. The ends lost 1 base at V and 9 bases at J; junction bases unmatched: 19. The CDR3 totals 19 residues. Germline CDR1 SEHNR, CDR2 FQNEAQ (reference sequence). The CDR3 reads CASSLVRGSGGPSWGEQFF. The CDR3 nucleotides are TGTGCCAGCAGCTTAGTCCGGGGGAGCGGGGGGCCTTCGTGGGGTGAGCAGTTCTTC. The full variable domain, its missing parts supplied by reference TRBV7-9 and TRBJ2-1, is DTGVSQNPRHKITKRGQNVTFRCDPISEHNRLYWYRQTLGQGPEFLTYFQNEAQLEKSRLLSDRFSAERPKGSFSTLEIQRTEQGDSAMYLCASSLVRGSGGPSWGEQFFGPGTRLTVL.

This clone was counted between two and nine times. The V gene is TRBV4-3, the J gene TRBJ2-3, with 8 nucleotides matching TRBD2. Losses at the gene ends were 1 base for V and 4 bases for J; bases not matched to a gene: 7. Germline assignment: CDR1 LGHNA and CDR2 YSLEER. The CDR3 runs to 16 residues. In DNA, the CDR3 is TGCGCCAGCAGCCAAGTAATTGACGGGGGGGCAGATACGCAGTATTTT. This sequence encodes CASSQVIDGGADTQYF.

This chain connects TRBV25-1 to TRBJ2-3; perhaps TRBD2 as D (6 bases). Looked up from germline, CDR1 is MGHDK and CDR2 is SYGVNS. This CDR3 is 15 amino acids long. Trimming removed 3 bases at V and 3 bases at J, with 13 bases between. The CDR3 loop reads CASSDPEEGTDTQYF. CDR3 sequence (DNA): TGTGCCAGCAGTGACCCGGAGGAGGGGACAGATACGCAGTATTTT.

In its sample, this clone was seen a few times. The gene calls are TRBV7-6 and TRBJ2-7; D may be TRBD1 (6 bases). Germline V lookup: CDR1 SGHVS, CDR2 FNYEAQ. The CDR3 is made up of 15 amino acids. Between the trimmed V and J ends, which lost 2 bases and 4 bases, there was a span of 15 bases. CDR3 coding DNA: TGTGCCAGCAGCTTAAGGTTGGGGGCGATGTACGAGCAGTACTTC. Residues: CASSLRLGAMYEQYF.

The V call is TRBV2, the J call TRBJ1-6; unclear D gene. Trimming removed 8 bases from V and 10 bases from J, with 12 bases in between. The CDR3 loop spans 12 amino acids. Per germline, CDR1 SNHLY and CDR2 FYNNEI. The CDR3 loop reads CASVVAGSPLHF. In nucleotides, the CDR3 is TGTGCCAGCGTTGTCGCGGGGTCACCCCTCCACTTT. The full variable domain, its missing parts supplied by reference TRBV2 and TRBJ1-6, is EPEVTQTPSHQVTQMGQEVILRCVPISNHLYFYWYRQILGQKVEFLVSFYNNEISEKSEIFDDQFSVERPDGSNFTLKIRSTKLEDSAMYFCASVVAGSPLHFGNGTRLTVT.

In its sample, this clone was seen a few times. The genes are TRBV2 and TRBJ2-6; D is unresolved. Trimming cost V 8 bases and J 0 bases, with 11 bases left between them. Germline values: CDR1 SNHLY, CDR2 FYNNEI. The CDR3 totals 15 residues. CDR3 amino acids: CASFPGFSGANVLTF. Here the CDR3 DNA reads TGTGCCAGCTTCCCGGGTTTCTCTGGGGCCAACGTCCTGACTTTC.

The gene calls are TRBV6-1 and TRBJ2-5; tentative D call: TRBD2 (5 bases). Germline V lookup: CDR1 MNHNS, CDR2 SASEGT. V was clipped by 7 bases and J by 0 bases, with 15 bases between them. This CDR3 spans 15 amino acids. The CDR3 bases are TGTGCCAGCAAAAGAAGCGGCCTATACCAAGAGACCCAGTACTTC. Translating gives CASKRSGLYQETQYF.

The chain carries TRBV5-6 and TRBJ1-6, with TRBD1 identical over 7 bases. The CDR3 is made up of 14 amino acids. CDR1 is SGHDT, CDR2 YYEEEE, per germline. J lost 9 bases, V lost 1 base, and 4 bases had no gene match. The CDR3 is CASSLRQGGSPLHF. The DNA for the CDR3 is TGTGCCAGCAGCTTGAGACAGGGTGGTTCACCCCTCCACTTT.

The chain joins TRBV7-6 to TRBJ2-3, with D uncertain. Trimming took off 2 bases at V and 4 bases at J, with 19 bases between the two ends. The CDR3 is 17 amino acids. Per germline, CDR1 SGHVS and CDR2 FNYEAQ. The CDR3 reads CASSLSPRFSVADTQYF. The DNA of the CDR3 is TGTGCCAGCAGCTTATCGCCGCGGTTTTCGGTGGCAGATACGCAGTATTTT.

The CDR3 DNA sequence: TGTGCCAGCAGCCCCGGGACTAGCGGGGGGATTGAGCAGTTCTTC. Protein: CASSPGTSGGIEQFF. The chain has TRBV5-6 and TRBJ2-1, with 15 bases fitting TRBD2. J was trimmed by 9 bases and V by 4 bases; bases with no gene match: 5. The CDR3 runs to 15 residues. In germline, CDR1 is SGHDT, CDR2 YYEEEE. The full variable domain, rest sourced from reference TRBV5-6 and TRBJ2-1, is DAGVTQSPTHLIKTRGQQVTLRCSPKSGHDTVSWYQQALGQGPQFIFQYYEEEERQRGNFPDRFSGHQFPNYSSELNVNALLLGDSALYLCASSPGTSGGIEQFFGPGTRLTVL.

V and J are TRBV28 and TRBJ2-1; tentatively, D is TRBD2 (6 bases). V lost 8 bases and J lost 4, with 12 bases in between. Looked up from germline, CDR1 is MDHEN and CDR2 is SYDVKM. The CDR3 has 13 amino acids. The CDR3 is CASLTRGYNEQFF. Written as DNA, the CDR3 is TGTGCCAGCCTGACCCGGGGGTACAATGAGCAGTTCTTC.

This clone occurred once. The chain couples TRBV19 to TRBJ2-7; 7 bases match TRBD1. Germline CDR1 is LNHDA and CDR2 is SQIVND (reference sequence). V shed 9 bases and J 0 bases; nucleotides not matched to a gene: 8. This CDR3 contains 14 residues. The CDR3 nucleotides are TGTGCCAGCCGAGGGGGCTCCAGCTCCTACGAGCAGTACTTC. It specifies CASRGGSSSYEQYF.

A few counts support this clone. CDR3 sequence: CASSEAQGWTEAFF. The CDR3 region has the DNA TGTGCCAGCAGTGAAGCACAGGGTTGGACTGAAGCTTTCTTT. The chain recombines TRBV2 with TRBJ1-1; D possibly corresponds to TRBD1 (6 bases). Germline V gene sequence: CDR1 SNHLY, CDR2 FYNNEI. V lost 0 bases and J lost 5, with 10 bases in between. This CDR3 is built from 14 residues.

The genes are TRBV5-1 and TRBJ1-1; TRBD1 agrees at 9 bases. The CDR3 loop spans 15 amino acids. Germline CDR1 and CDR2: SGHRS and YFSETQ. V gave up 4 bases and J gave up 4 bases; unmatched junction bases: 8. In nucleotides, the CDR3 is TGCGCCAGCAGCCCCACAGGGGGCCCTGGCACTGAAGCTTTCTTT. Protein product: CASSPTGGPGTEAFF.

The CDR3 DNA follows: TGCGCCAGCAGCATACAGGGGGCTAGCTCCTACAATGAGCAGTTCTTC. This encodes CASSIQGASSYNEQFF. This chain uses TRBV5-1 with TRBJ2-1, with 9 bases matching TRBD1. This CDR3 is 16 amino acids long. Per the germline V gene, CDR1 is SGHRS and CDR2 is YFSETQ. V trimming: 4 bases; J trimming: 0 bases; junction bases outside the gene matches: 5.

This chain connects TRBV27 to TRBJ2-7, with TRBD1 matching over 7 bases. This CDR3 has 15 residues. Germline values: CDR1 MNHEY, CDR2 SMNVEV (reference sequence). The trim removed 5 bases at V and 3 bases at J, leaving 10 bases unmatched. The CDR3, as DNA: TGTGCCAGCAGTGGTCACAAAGGGGACAGCTACGAGCAGTACTTC. Its translation: CASSGHKGDSYEQYF.

The J gene is TRBJ2-7, the V gene TRBV10-3; D unresolved. Germline CDR1 and CDR2: ENHRY and SYGVKD. The V and J ends lost 3 bases and 6 bases respectively, with 15 bases between them. This CDR3 contains 14 residues. The chain's CDR3 is CAISDWQANTEQYF. In DNA form, the CDR3 reads TGTGCCATCAGTGATTGGCAGGCTAACACCGAGCAGTACTTC.

In its sample, this clone was seen a few times. V is TRBV9 and J is TRBJ2-5; TRBD2 is a possible D gene (5 bases). This CDR3 contains 17 residues. V shed 0 bases and J shed 2 bases, with 17 bases lying between them. The germline gives CDR1 SGDLS, CDR2 YYNGEE. The CDR3 spells CASSVGMEAGAQETQYF. The DNA for the CDR3 is TGTGCCAGCAGCGTAGGGATGGAGGCGGGCGCTCAAGAGACCCAGTACTTC.

The CDR3 protein is CASSESASGGLEQYF. As DNA, the CDR3 is TGTGCCAGCAGTGAATCGGCTAGCGGGGGGCTCGAGCAGTACTTC. The chain has TRBV2 and TRBJ2-7; the match to TRBD2 covers 11 bases. Germline CDR1 is SNHLY and CDR2 is FYNNEI. V trimming: 2 bases; J trimming: 6 bases; junction bases outside the gene matches: 6. This CDR3 has 15 residues.

This chain joins TRBV20-1 and TRBJ2-1; D is undetermined. Germline values: CDR1 DFQATT, CDR2 SNEGSKA (reference sequence). This CDR3 spans 11 amino acids. The V end was cut by 5 bases, the J end by 6 bases, with 8 bases between. The chain's CDR3 is CSAYQVNEQFF. CDR3 sequence (DNA): TGCAGTGCTTACCAGGTCAATGAGCAGTTCTTC.

The rearrangement uses TRBV10-3 and TRBJ2-7; 8 bases agree with TRBD2. This CDR3 is built from 16 residues. Germline V lookup: CDR1 ENHRY, CDR2 SYGVKD. V was clipped by 0 bases and J by 2 bases; unmatched bases: 6. CDR3 coding DNA: TGTGCCATCAGTGAGTCATTGGTAGCGGGGACCTACGAGCAGTACTTC. Its translation is CAISESLVAGTYEQYF.

The sample holds a few counts of this clone. The chain combines TRBV13 with TRBJ2-7, with TRBD1 as a possible D gene (5 bases). V lost 5 bases, J lost 5 bases, and 16 bases lay in between. CDR1 is PRHDT, CDR2 FYEKMQ, per germline (reference sequence). This CDR3 is built from 14 residues. CDR3 protein: CASSHIDSPHEQYF. The CDR3 region has the DNA TGTGCCAGCAGCCACATCGACAGCCCCCACGAGCAGTACTTC.

The V call is TRBV5-6, the J call TRBJ1-5; possible D gene TRBD1, 5 bases. V lost 2 bases and J lost 7, with 16 bases in between. Germline V gene lookup returns CDR1 SGHDT and CDR2 YYEEEE. The CDR3 runs to 15 residues. The CDR3 bases are TGTGCCAGCAGCTTTGGGAGGGGAGGAGGCCAGCCCCAGCATTTT. Protein product: CASSFGRGGGQPQHF. Variable domain in full (rest from reference TRBV5-6 and TRBJ1-5): DAGVTQSPTHLIKTRGQQVTLRCSPKSGHDTVSWYQQALGQGPQFIFQYYEEEERQRGNFPDRFSGHQFPNYSSELNVNALLLGDSALYLCASSFGRGGGQPQHFGDGTRLSIL.